The clone carrying this TCR beta chain was recorded a few times. This entry comes from a study of OX40 agonist ivuxolimab in advanced cancers. V was trimmed by 11 bases and J by 4 bases, leaving 20 bases between them. This CDR3 region has 14 residues. Per germline, CDR1 MNHNS and CDR2 SASEGT. Some clones are missing from TCRdb's copy, which holds only in-frame ones; the method was immunoSEQ multiplex PCR. This table holds 80,000 to 100,000 clones, about 90% found once. The sample here was CD4+ or CD8+ T cells sorted from blood, taken in a trial of the OX40 agonist ivuxolimab. This sequence originates from an adult with an advanced solid tumor such as melanoma, head and neck, liver or kidney cancer. The rearrangement uses TRBV6-1 and TRBJ1-2; a weak D match, TRBD1 (6 bases). CDR3 protein: CAAEGGRQVYGYTF. The CDR3 region has the DNA TGTGCCGCGGAGGGGGGGCGGCAAGTCTATGGCTACACCTTC.